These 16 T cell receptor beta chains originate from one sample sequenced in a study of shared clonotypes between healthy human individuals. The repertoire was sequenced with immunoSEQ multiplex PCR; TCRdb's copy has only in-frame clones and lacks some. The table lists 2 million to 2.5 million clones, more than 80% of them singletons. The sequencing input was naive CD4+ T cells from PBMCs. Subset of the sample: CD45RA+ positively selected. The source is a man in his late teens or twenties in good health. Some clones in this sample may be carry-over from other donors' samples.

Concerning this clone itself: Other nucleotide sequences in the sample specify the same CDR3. Here the CDR3 DNA reads TGCGCCAGCAGCTTGGACGGGACGGATTCGTCAGAGTACTTC. Residues: CASSLDGTDSSEYF. V gene TRBV5-1 combines with J gene TRBJ2-7; TRBD1 or TRBD2 may be the D gene (5 bases each). The germline V gene has CDR1 SGHRS and CDR2 YFSETQ. The V gene lost 0 bases and the J gene lost 11 bases, with 18 bases spanning the gap. This CDR3 is 14 amino acids long.

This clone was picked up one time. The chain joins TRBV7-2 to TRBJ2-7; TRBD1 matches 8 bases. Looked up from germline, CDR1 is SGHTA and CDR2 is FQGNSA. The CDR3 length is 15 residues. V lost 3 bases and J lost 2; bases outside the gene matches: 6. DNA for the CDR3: TGTGCCAGCAGCTTCGGGACAGGAAAAGCCTACGAGCAGTACTTC. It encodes CASSFGTGKAYEQYF. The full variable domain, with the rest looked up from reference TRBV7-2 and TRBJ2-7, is GAGVSQSPSNKVTEKGKDVELRCDPISGHTALYWYRQSLGQGLEFLIYFQGNSAPDKSGLPSDRFSAERTGGSVSTLTIQRTQQEDSAVYLCASSFGTGKAYEQYFGPGTRLTVT.

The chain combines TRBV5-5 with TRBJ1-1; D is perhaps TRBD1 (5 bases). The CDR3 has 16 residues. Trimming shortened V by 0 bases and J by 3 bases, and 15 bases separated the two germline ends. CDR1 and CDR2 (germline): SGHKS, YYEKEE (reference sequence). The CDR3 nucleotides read TGTGCCAGCAGCTTGGGTATGGGGCGATTGGACACTGAAGCTTTCTTT. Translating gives CASSLGMGRLDTEAFF.

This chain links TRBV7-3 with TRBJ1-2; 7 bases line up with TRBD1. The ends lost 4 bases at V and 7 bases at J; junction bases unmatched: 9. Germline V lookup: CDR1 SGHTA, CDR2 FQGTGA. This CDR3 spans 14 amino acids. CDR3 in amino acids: CASSSNPGGRGYTF. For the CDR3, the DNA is TGTGCCAGCAGCTCCAACCCAGGGGGTCGTGGCTACACCTTC.

The CDR3 sequence is CASSRAGLADYYEQYF. The CDR3 bases are TGTGCCAGCAGCCGTGCCGGACTAGCGGATTACTACGAGCAGTACTTC. The genes are TRBV14 and TRBJ2-7, with TRBD2 matching over 10 bases. V lost 4 bases, J lost 3 bases, and 9 bases stayed unmatched. The CDR3 runs 16 residues. In germline, CDR1 is SGHDN, CDR2 FVKESK. The whole variable domain, filled in from reference TRBV14 and TRBJ2-7, reads EAGVTQFPSHSVIEKGQTVTLRCDPISGHDNLYWYRRVMGKEIKFLLHFVKESKQDESGMPNNRFLAERTGGTYSTLKVQPAELEDSGVYFCASSRAGLADYYEQYFGPGTRLTVT.

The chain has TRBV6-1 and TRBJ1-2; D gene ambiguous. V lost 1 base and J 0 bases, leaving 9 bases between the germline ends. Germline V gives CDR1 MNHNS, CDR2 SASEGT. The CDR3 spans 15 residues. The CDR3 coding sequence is TGTGCCAGCAGTGAAGTCCCTCGAGCTAACTATGGCTACACCTTC. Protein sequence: CASSEVPRANYGYTF.

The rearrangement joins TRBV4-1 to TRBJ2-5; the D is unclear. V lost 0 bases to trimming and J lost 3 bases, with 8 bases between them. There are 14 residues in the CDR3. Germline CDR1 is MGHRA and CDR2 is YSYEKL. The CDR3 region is CASSQDLRKETQYF. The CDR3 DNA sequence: TGCGCCAGCAGCCAAGATCTCAGAAAAGAGACCCAGTACTTC.

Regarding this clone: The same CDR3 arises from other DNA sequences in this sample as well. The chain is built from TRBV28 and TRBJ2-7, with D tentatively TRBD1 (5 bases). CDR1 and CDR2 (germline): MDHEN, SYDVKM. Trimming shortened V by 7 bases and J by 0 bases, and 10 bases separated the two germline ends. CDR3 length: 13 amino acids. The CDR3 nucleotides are TGTGCCAGCACGTCAGGGTCCTCCTACGAGCAGTACTTC. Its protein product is CASTSGSSYEQYF.

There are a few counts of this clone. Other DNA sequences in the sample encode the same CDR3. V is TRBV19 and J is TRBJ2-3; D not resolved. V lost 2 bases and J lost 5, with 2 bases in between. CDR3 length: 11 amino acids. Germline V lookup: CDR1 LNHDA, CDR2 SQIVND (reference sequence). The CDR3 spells CASSILDTQYF. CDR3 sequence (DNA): TGTGCCAGTAGTATACTAGATACGCAGTATTTT.

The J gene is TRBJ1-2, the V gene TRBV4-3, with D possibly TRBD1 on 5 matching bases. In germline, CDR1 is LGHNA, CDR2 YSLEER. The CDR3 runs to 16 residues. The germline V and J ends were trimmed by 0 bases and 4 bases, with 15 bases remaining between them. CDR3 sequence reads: CASSQDYADTTYGYTF. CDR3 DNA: TGCGCCAGCAGCCAAGATTATGCGGACACGACCTATGGCTACACCTTC.

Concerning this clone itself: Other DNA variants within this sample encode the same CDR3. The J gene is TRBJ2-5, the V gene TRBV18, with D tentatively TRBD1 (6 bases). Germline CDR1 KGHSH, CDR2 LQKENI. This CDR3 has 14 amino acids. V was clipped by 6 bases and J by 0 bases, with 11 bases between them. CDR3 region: CASSPRGNQETQYF. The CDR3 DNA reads TGTGCCAGCTCCCCCAGGGGTAACCAAGAGACCCAGTACTTC.

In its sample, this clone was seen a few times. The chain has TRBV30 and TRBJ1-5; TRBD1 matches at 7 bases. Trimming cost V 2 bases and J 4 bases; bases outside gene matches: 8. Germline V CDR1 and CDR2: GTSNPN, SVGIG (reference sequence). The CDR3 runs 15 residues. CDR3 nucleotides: TGTGCCTGGAGTATCACGGACAGGAAAAATCAGCCCCAGCATTTT. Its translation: CAWSITDRKNQPQHF.

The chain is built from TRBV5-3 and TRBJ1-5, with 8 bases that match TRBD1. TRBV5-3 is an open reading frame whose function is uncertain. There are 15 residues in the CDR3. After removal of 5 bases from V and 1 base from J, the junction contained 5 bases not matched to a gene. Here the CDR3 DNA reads TGTGCCAGAAGACCTAGACAGGGGAGCAATCAGCCCCAGCATTTT. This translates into CARRPRQGSNQPQHF.

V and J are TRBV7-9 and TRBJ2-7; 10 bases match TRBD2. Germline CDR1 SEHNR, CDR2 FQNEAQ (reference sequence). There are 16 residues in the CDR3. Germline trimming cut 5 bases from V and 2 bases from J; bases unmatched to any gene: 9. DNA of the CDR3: TGTGCCAGCAGCCTCCCCGGGACTAGCGTTGCCTACGAGCAGTACTTC. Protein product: CASSLPGTSVAYEQYF.

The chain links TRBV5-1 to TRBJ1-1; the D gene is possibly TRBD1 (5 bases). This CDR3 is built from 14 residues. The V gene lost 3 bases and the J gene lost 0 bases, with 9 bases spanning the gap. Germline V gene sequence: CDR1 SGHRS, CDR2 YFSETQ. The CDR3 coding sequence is TGCGCCAGCAGCTGGGCGGGGGTGAACACTGAAGCTTTCTTT. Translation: CASSWAGVNTEAFF.

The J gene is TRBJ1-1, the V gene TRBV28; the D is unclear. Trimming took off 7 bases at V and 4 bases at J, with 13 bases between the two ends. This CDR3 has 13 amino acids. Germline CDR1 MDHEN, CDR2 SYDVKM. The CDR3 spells CASTLDGVTEAFF. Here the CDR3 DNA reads TGTGCCAGCACCCTAGACGGGGTCACTGAAGCTTTCTTT.